One sample yielded the 24 T cell receptor beta chains listed below, sequenced in a study of OX40 agonist ivuxolimab in advanced cancers. The data were produced by immunoSEQ multiplex PCR, yet TCRdb's version contains in-frame clones alone and is incomplete. The table records 65,000 to 95,000 clones, more than 70% of them present only once. This sample comprised CD4+ or CD8+ T cells sorted from blood, obtained in a trial of the OX40 agonist ivuxolimab. The receptors here all came from an adult with an advanced solid tumor such as melanoma, head and neck, liver or kidney cancer.

The table lists this clone with a few counts. The chain recombines TRBV18 with TRBJ1-3; no reliable D call. The V and J ends lost 1 base and 2 bases respectively, with 15 bases between them. Germline V gene lookup returns CDR1 KGHSH and CDR2 LQKENI. The CDR3 has 17 amino acids. Written as DNA, the CDR3 is TGTGCCAGCTCACCACAAGGCCCCAGAGCGGCTGGAAACACCATATATTTT. Protein product: CASSPQGPRAAGNTIYF.

V is TRBV5-1 and J is TRBJ1-5; D perhaps matches TRBD1 (6 bases). Trimming stripped 5 bases from V and 5 bases from J, with 17 bases between. Germline CDR1 and CDR2: SGHRS and YFSETQ. The CDR3 extends over 15 amino acids. The CDR3 protein is CASSPEGGAYQPQHF. The CDR3 coding sequence is TGCGCCAGCAGTCCAGAAGGGGGGGCCTATCAGCCCCAGCATTTT.

This chain connects TRBV25-1 to TRBJ1-1; a weak D match, TRBD1 (6 bases). Germline V gene sequence: CDR1 MGHDK, CDR2 SYGVNS. This CDR3 is 14 amino acids long. Deletions cut 3 bases from V and 3 bases from J, with 11 bases between. The CDR3 nucleotides read TGTGCCAGCAGTGAGAACAGGGACCACACTGAAGCTTTCTTT. It translates to CASSENRDHTEAFF.

V is TRBV5-1 and J is TRBJ1-1, with D hard to call. CDR3 length: 14 amino acids. CDR1 is SGHRS and CDR2 is YFSETQ in the germline V gene. Trimming removed 0 bases from V and 8 bases from J, with 14 bases in between. CDR3 loop: CASSLVGAGTEAFF. As DNA, the CDR3 is TGCGCCAGCAGCTTGGTGGGCGCGGGAACGGAAGCTTTCTTT.

CDR3 DNA sequence: TGCGCCAGCAGGTGGGACAGGGTCACCGGGGAGCTGTTTTTT. Its protein product is CASRWDRVTGELFF. The V gene is TRBV5-1, the J gene TRBJ2-2; 9 bases agree with TRBD1. V lost 5 bases to trimming and J lost 4 bases; unmatched junction nucleotides: 3. The length of the CDR3 is 14 residues. Germline loops: CDR1 SGHRS, CDR2 YFSETQ.

V and J are TRBV29-1 and TRBJ1-2; 8 bases fit TRBD1. The germline V gene encodes CDR1 SQVTM and CDR2 ANQGSEA. The CDR3 is 14 amino acids. Trimming cost V 6 bases and J 6 bases; bases outside gene matches: 12. CDR3 bases: TGCAGCGTCTGGACAGGGCGATATAGGAATGGCTACACCTTC. Amino acids: CSVWTGRYRNGYTF. Filled out from reference TRBV29-1 and TRBJ1-2, the complete variable domain reads SAVISQKPSRDICQRGTSLTIQCQVDSQVTMMFWYRQQPGQSLTLIATANQGSEATYESGFVIDKFPISRPNLTFSTLTVSNMSPEDSSIYLCSVWTGRYRNGYTFGSGTRLTVV.

This clone was seen a single time. This sequence joins TRBV5-1 and TRBJ2-7; D is perhaps TRBD1 (5 bases). CDR3 size: 15 residues. CDR1 SGHRS and CDR2 YFSETQ come from the germline V gene. V lost 4 bases, J lost 4 bases, and 18 bases lay in between. The DNA of the CDR3 is TGCGCCAGCAGCGGGTGGGGCCCTCTGGAGTACGAGCAGTACTTC. Its protein product is CASSGWGPLEYEQYF.

This clone showed up just once. This sequence joins TRBV4-1 and TRBJ1-1, with 7 nucleotides matching TRBD1. Germline assignment: CDR1 MGHRA and CDR2 YSYEKL. Losses at the gene ends were 1 base for V and 2 bases for J; bases not matched to a gene: 7. CDR3 length: 16 residues. The CDR3 DNA sequence: TGCGCCAGCAGCCAAGTTTTAGGGACAGCAAACACTGAAGCTTTCTTT. Translating it yields CASSQVLGTANTEAFF.

The V and J genes are TRBV29-1 and TRBJ2-3, with D hard to call. Germline assignment: CDR1 SQVTM and CDR2 ANQGSEA. The CDR3 is made up of 9 amino acids. The CDR3 loop reads CIPGDTQYF. DNA for the CDR3: TGCATTCCCGGGGATACGCAGTATTTT.

This chain's CDR3 is CASSLKMNTIYF. CDR3 in DNA: TGTGCCAGCAGTTTAAAAATGAACACCATATATTTT. The gene calls are TRBV28 and TRBJ1-3; D is unclear. The germline CDR1 and CDR2 sequences are MDHEN and SYDVKM. V gave up 2 bases and J gave up 7 bases, with 6 bases separating them. The length of the CDR3 is 12 residues.

This chain joins TRBV5-1 and TRBJ1-2; TRBD1 is a possible D gene (6 bases). The CDR3 spans 14 residues. The germline gives CDR1 SGHRS, CDR2 YFSETQ. V lost 4 bases, J lost 1 base, and 11 bases lay in between. CDR3 loop: CASSPDRLNYGYTF. The CDR3 nucleotides read TGCGCCAGCAGCCCTGACAGGCTTAACTATGGCTACACCTTC.

The rearrangement uses TRBV5-1 and TRBJ2-5; 12 bases match TRBD2. Matching the DNA end better, TRBJ2-7 makes the J call doubtful. CDR3 length: 16 residues. Germline V gives CDR1 SGHRS, CDR2 YFSETQ. CDR3 bases: TGCGCCAGCAGCCTCCGACTAGCGGGAGTCTTACACGAGCAGTACTTC. Its translation is CASSLRLAGVLHEQYF.

The chain links TRBV11-2 to TRBJ1-3, with D hard to call. Germline V gives CDR1 SGHAT, CDR2 FQNNGV. V was pared by 7 bases and J by 0 bases, with 13 bases between. This CDR3 is 15 amino acids long. The CDR3 is CASTSRTSSGNTIYF. The CDR3 DNA reads as TGTGCCAGCACCTCCCGCACAAGCTCTGGAAACACCATATATTTT.

The chain links TRBV7-9 to TRBJ1-1; TRBD1 is a possible D gene (5 bases). This CDR3 contains 13 residues. V was cut by 8 bases and J by 5 bases, with 15 bases left in between. The germline V gene encodes CDR1 SEHNR and CDR2 FQNEAQ (reference sequence). CDR3 amino acids: CASRSVRTTEAFF. The CDR3 nucleotides read TGTGCCAGCCGGTCCGTAAGGACAACTGAAGCTTTCTTT.

The gene calls are TRBV19 and TRBJ2-5; tentatively, D is TRBD1 or TRBD2 (5 bases each). The CDR3 is 15 amino acids. Germline CDR1 is LNHDA and CDR2 is SQIVND (reference sequence). The ends were cut back, 2 bases at V and 5 bases at J, with 15 bases in the middle. CDR3 sequence: CASSIRGTLEETQYF. CDR3 nucleotide sequence: TGTGCCAGTAGTATAAGAGGGACCCTCGAGGAGACCCAGTACTTC.

V gene TRBV5-1 combines with J gene TRBJ2-7; 9 bases map to TRBD2. The V segment lost 3 bases and the J segment 7 bases; nucleotides outside the gene matches: 8. Per the germline V gene, CDR1 is SGHRS and CDR2 is YFSETQ. The CDR3 has 14 residues. The chain's CDR3 is CASSSGLAASEQYF. The CDR3 DNA is TGCGCCAGCAGCTCGGGACTAGCCGCTTCAGAGCAGTACTTC.

The chain uses TRBV11-1 and TRBJ2-1; no clear D. Trimming removed 0 bases from V and 0 bases from J, with 6 bases in between. Germline assignment: CDR1 SGHAT and CDR2 FQDESV (reference sequence). The CDR3 length is 15 residues. The CDR3 DNA reads as TGTGCCAGCAGCTTAGCGGCGAGCTCCTACAATGAGCAGTTCTTC. It specifies CASSLAASSYNEQFF.

The chain couples TRBV2 to TRBJ1-4, with 10 nucleotides matching TRBD1. CDR3 length: 15 residues. The germline V gene encodes CDR1 SNHLY and CDR2 FYNNEI. Trimming removed 5 bases from V and 5 bases from J; junction bases left unmatched: 5. The CDR3 nucleotides read TGTGCCAGCAGTTCCCGACAGGGGGCCAATGAAAAACTGTTTTTT. As protein: CASSSRQGANEKLFF.

The CDR3 nucleotides read TGTGCAAGTCGCCATGTTCGAAATGAAAAACTGTTTTTT. Amino acid sequence: CASRHVRNEKLFF. J is TRBJ1-4 and V is TRBV12-2. TRBV12-2 is recorded as a pseudogene. The length of the CDR3 is 13 residues.

The J gene is TRBJ2-5, the V gene TRBV6-1; 9 bases are a match to TRBD2. The ends lost 4 bases at V and 4 bases at J; junction bases unmatched: 10. Germline values: CDR1 MNHNS, CDR2 SASEGT. This CDR3 comprises 16 residues. The CDR3 DNA reads as TGTGCCAGCAGTGTACAAAGGGGTAGCGGGGGAGAGACCCAGTACTTC. Its translation is CASSVQRGSGGETQYF.

This clone was picked up a small number of times. The chain employs TRBV6-1 and TRBJ1-4, with D unresolved. CDR3 size: 13 residues. Germline loops: CDR1 MNHNS, CDR2 SASEGT. V lost 6 bases and J 4 bases, leaving 9 bases between the germline ends. The DNA of the CDR3 is TGTGCCAGCAGGCGAAGTTTTAATGAAAAACTGTTTTTT. Translation gives CASRRSFNEKLFF.

The chain links TRBV7-2 to TRBJ2-2, with D uncertain. Between the trimmed V and J ends, which lost 1 base and 1 base, there was a span of 7 bases. Germline CDR1 reads SGHTA; CDR2 reads FQGNSA. The CDR3 length is 15 residues. CDR3 coding DNA: TGTGCCAGCAGCTTAGTCACCCAGAACACCGGGGAGCTGTTTTTT. Protein product: CASSLVTQNTGELFF. The full variable domain, its missing parts supplied by reference TRBV7-2 and TRBJ2-2, is GAGVSQSPSNKVTEKGKDVELRCDPISGHTALYWYRQSLGQGLEFLIYFQGNSAPDKSGLPSDRFSAERTGGSVSTLTIQRTQQEDSAVYLCASSLVTQNTGELFFGEGSRLTVL.

This chain links TRBV6-1 with TRBJ2-1, with D possibly matching TRBD2 (5 bases). This CDR3 contains 13 residues. CDR1 is MNHNS, CDR2 SASEGT, per germline. Trimming removed 2 bases from V and 7 bases from J, with 9 bases in between. CDR3 amino acids: CASSESPGNEQFF. CDR3 nucleotides: TGTGCCAGCAGTGAATCCCCGGGAAATGAGCAGTTCTTC.

This sequence joins TRBV28 and TRBJ1-2; 10 nucleotides line up with TRBD1. Trimming took 0 bases from V and 9 from J; bases not matched to a gene: 4. This CDR3 spans 14 amino acids. Germline CDR1 and CDR2: MDHEN and SYDVKM. The CDR3 coding sequence is TGTGCCAGCAGTTTATGGACAGGGGGCGAGAGCTACACCTTC. It translates to CASSLWTGGESYTF.